These T cell receptor beta chains were read from a single sample in a study of blood T cell repertoires in COVID-19. Assay: immunoSEQ multiplex PCR; the TCRdb copy retains only in-frame clones and omits some. The sample has about 260,000 clones; 84% are singletons. The sequenced material came from peripheral blood. These receptors came from a woman between 40 and 50 years old who had recovered from COVID-19. Both conserved end residues are part of each CDR3. Clone size, where shown, is once, few, many, or a class for clones that have expanded.

CDR3 protein,clone size,V gene
CASSWAGAGGHNEQFF,-,TRBV4-1
CASSPDGTPQGYGYTF,-,TRBV5-1
CATNSGTGGFGYTF,-,TRBV10-3
CAISERQGYEQYF,-,TRBV10-3
CASSYSRGNYGYTF,-,TRBV6-6
CASSFDRLRSGNTIYF,-,TRBV7-9
CASSPDRNYGYTF,-,TRBV7-2
CASSEEVDHEQYF,once,TRBV10-1
CASSSDISPSYEQYF,once,TRBV7-9
CASSVDGGSYNEQFF,-,TRBV9
CASSLQTGVGEKLFF,-,TRBV27
CASSQLQGSLGNEQFF,-,TRBV3-1/TRBV3-2
CASSGQGMNTEAFF,-,TRBV2
CAWRIGGGTYEQYF,-,TRBV30
CASSFDRSNTEAFF,-,TRBV7-9